This TCR beta chain is drawn from a study of PD-1 blockade in classical Hodgkin lymphoma. Across the whole study: It was nivolumab at 3 mg/kg, given intravenously every 2 weeks, that patients received.

A word on this clone: No antigen is known for it.

Whole-study findings and limits: At baseline, newly diagnosed patients reportedly showed less TCR diversity than healthy donors.

Sequenced by immunoSEQ multiplex PCR; TCRdb stores in-frame clones only, minus some. The data show tens of thousands of clones, about nine tenths seen once. Described time point: cycle 4 day 1 (C4D1), after five to seven weeks of nivolumab. Patients all relapsed after autologous stem cell transplantation, and there was variation in brentuximab vedotin exposure. The germline gives CDR1 GTSNPN, CDR2 SVGIG (reference sequence). The germline V and J ends were trimmed by 1 base and 7 bases, with 13 bases remaining between them. The CDR3 contains 13 residues. The chain employs TRBV30 and TRBJ1-2; a weak D match, TRBD1 (5 bases). The material was peripheral blood mononuclear cells (PBMCs), obtained before the fourth cycle of nivolumab. This clonotype originated in a human donor with classical Hodgkin lymphoma. The CDR3 sequence: CAWSGGRSFGYTF. The CDR3 nucleotides read TGTGCCTGGAGTGGGGGCAGGTCTTTTGGCTACACCTTC.